The rows below give T cell receptor beta chains drawn from one sample of a study of blood T cell repertoires in COVID-19. Using immunoSEQ multiplex PCR, the repertoire was profiled, and TCRdb retains in-frame clones only, with some absent. Among some 300,000 clones, around 89% were seen once, and the ten largest hold 2% to 2.5%. The sample was PBMCs or T cells enriched from blood (not recorded which). These TCRs come from a woman aged 55-69 years in a cohort exposed to, infected with or recovered from COVID-19 (not recorded which). Each CDR3 is given with its conserved first and last residue. The D gene is left open where the match is weak. Rows give clone size only sometimes, using once, few, many, or a class for an expanded clone.

V gene	clone size	J gene	CDR3 length	D gene	CDR3 protein	CDR3 DNA
TRBV11-2	NA	TRBJ1-3	16	NA	CASSSPGSLSGNTIYF	TGTGCCAGCAGCTCCCCAGGGTCCCTCTCTGGAAACACCATATATTTT
TRBV6-5	NA	TRBJ2-3	14	TRBD2	CAGGRGGGTDTQYF	TGTGCCGGCGGGCGGGGGGGAGGCACAGATACGCAGTATTTT
TRBV7-9	NA	TRBJ2-7	14	NA	CASSSAIQTYEQYF	TGTGCCAGCAGCTCAGCCATTCAAACCTACGAGCAGTACTTC
TRBV7-2	NA	TRBJ1-1	15	TRBD1	CASSPRQGARTEAFF	TGTGCCAGCAGCCCGCGACAGGGGGCGAGGACTGAAGCTTTCTTT
TRBV9	NA	TRBJ2-1	16	TRBD2	CASSAPGLAGVGEQFF	TGTGCCAGCAGCGCTCCGGGACTAGCGGGAGTGGGTGAGCAGTTCTTC
TRBV6-5	once	TRBJ2-1	15	TRBD2	CASSYGLANNNEQFF	TGTGCCAGCAGTTACGGACTAGCGAATAACAATGAGCAGTTCTTC
TRBV29-1	NA	TRBJ1-5	17	TRBD1	CSVVYRDRGYSNQPQHF	TGCAGCGTCGTATACCGGGACAGGGGTTATAGCAATCAGCCCCAGCATTTT
TRBV6-5	NA	TRBJ1-6	13	NA	CASSYIPDSPLHF	TGTGCCAGCAGTTACATACCAGATTCACCCCTCCACTTT
TRBV6-2/TRBV6-3	NA	TRBJ2-3	14	TRBD2	CASSYGTSADTQYF	TGTGCCAGCAGTTACGGGACTAGCGCAGATACGCAGTATTTT
TRBV28	NA	TRBJ1-2	15	TRBD1	CASSLWTGATGGYTF	TGTGCCAGCAGTTTATGGACAGGGGCGACGGGTGGCTACACCTTC
TRBV6-5	NA	TRBJ1-3	14	TRBD1	CASSRGGVGNTIYF	TGTGCCAGCAGTCGAGGGGGCGTTGGAAACACCATATATTTT
TRBV4-3	NA	TRBJ1-4	16	NA	CASSQGQVMKAEKLFF	TGCGCCAGCAGCCAAGGACAGGTGATGAAGGCTGAAAAACTGTTTTTT
TRBV28	NA	TRBJ2-1	14	NA	CASMGRYAYNEQFF	TGTGCCAGCATGGGCCGGTATGCCTACAATGAGCAGTTCTTC
TRBV11-2	NA	TRBJ1-1	14	NA	CASSLDGAYTEAFF	TGTGCCAGCAGCTTAGATGGGGCGTACACTGAAGCTTTCTTT
TRBV28	NA	TRBJ1-5	14	TRBD1	CASERGPGNQPQHF	TGTGCCAGTGAAAGGGGGCCTGGCAATCAGCCCCAGCATTTT
TRBV9	NA	TRBJ1-4	14	NA	CASSSLGTNEKLFF	TGTGCCAGCAGCTCACTTGGAACTAATGAAAAACTGTTTTTT
TRBV13	NA	TRBJ2-1	16	TRBD2	CASSTPSGRTYNEQFF	TGTGCCAGCAGCACCCCTAGCGGGAGGACCTACAATGAGCAGTTCTTC
TRBV9	NA	TRBJ2-3	18	TRBD2	CASSDRHLGLADTDTQYF	TGTGCCAGCAGCGATCGTCATTTGGGACTAGCGGACACAGATACGCAGTATTTT
TRBV3-1/TRBV3-2	NA	TRBJ2-7	14	TRBD2	CASSLPSGSGEQYF	TGTGCCAGCAGCCTTCCTAGCGGGAGTGGCGAGCAGTACTTC
TRBV7-2	NA	TRBJ2-4	18	TRBD2	CASSLQRGAKIAKNIQYF	TGTGCCAGCAGCTTACAGCGGGGGGCGAAGATAGCCAAAAACATTCAGTACTTC
TRBV4-2	NA	TRBJ2-5	15	TRBD2	CASSQDLAGRETQYF	TGTGCCAGCAGCCAAGATCTAGCGGGGAGAGAGACCCAGTACTTC
TRBV4-2	NA	TRBJ2-7	14	TRBD1	CASSQGQGFHEQYF	TGTGCCAGCAGCCAGGGACAGGGGTTCCACGAGCAGTACTTC
TRBV19	NA	TRBJ1-3	13	NA	CASRRESGNTIYF	TGTGCCAGTAGACGAGAGTCTGGAAACACCATATATTTT
TRBV7-8	many	TRBJ2-7	17	TRBD1	CASSLETGTGFKYEQYF	TGTGCCAGCAGCTTAGAGACCGGGACAGGGTTCAAATACGAGCAGTACTTC
TRBV28	NA	TRBJ2-5	13	NA	CASSFGVEETQYF	TGTGCCAGCAGTTTCGGAGTGGAAGAGACCCAGTACTTC
TRBV5-1	NA	TRBJ2-1	14	TRBD1	CASSLGTGNNEQFF	TGCGCCAGCAGCTTGGGGACAGGGAACAATGAGCAGTTCTTC
TRBV7-9	NA	TRBJ1-6	13	NA	CASRRSYNSPLHF	TGTGCCAGCAGGAGGTCCTATAATTCACCCCTCCACTTT
TRBV7-7	NA	TRBJ2-3	15	TRBD1	CASSPDRGRTDTQYF	TGTGCTAGCAGCCCCGACAGGGGACGGACAGATACGCAGTATTTT
TRBV28	NA	TRBJ1-2	15	TRBD1	CASSPTTGGSDGYTF	TGTGCCAGCAGTCCCACGACAGGGGGCTCGGATGGCTACACCTTC
TRBV3-1/TRBV3-2	NA	TRBJ2-1	21	TRBD2	CASSQGSASGRSSSSYNEQFF	TGTGCCAGCAGCCAAGGCTCGGCTAGCGGGAGGTCATCAAGCTCCTACAATGAGCAGTTCTTC
TRBV30	NA	TRBJ1-4	16	TRBD1	CAWSVGGTGGSVKLFF	TGTGCCTGGAGTGTGGGCGGGACAGGCGGGTCGGTAAAACTGTTTTTT
TRBV7-9	once	TRBJ2-5	13	NA	CASSHRVGETQYF	TGTGCCAGCAGCCACAGGGTTGGGGAGACCCAGTACTTC
TRBV2	NA	TRBJ1-3	17	NA	CASRARQQGRAGNTIYF	TGTGCCAGCAGAGCACGGCAACAGGGAAGGGCTGGAAACACCATATATTTT
TRBV28	once	TRBJ1-2	15	NA	CASSLWLTVNYGYTF	TGTGCCAGCAGTTTATGGCTGACAGTGAACTATGGCTACACCTTC
TRBV7-9	once	TRBJ2-7	13	NA	CASSLGDKYEQYF	TGTGCCAGCAGCTTAGGGGACAAATACGAGCAGTACTTC
TRBV3-1/TRBV3-2	NA	TRBJ1-2	14	NA	CASSQDGGAHGYTF	TGTGCCAGCAGCCAAGATGGCGGGGCCCATGGCTACACCTTC
TRBV10-3	NA	TRBJ2-7	17	TRBD2	CAISESGLAGATYEQYF	TGTGCCATCAGTGAGTCGGGACTAGCGGGAGCGACCTACGAGCAGTACTTC
TRBV28	NA	TRBJ2-3	15	TRBD1	CASPPGQGRTDTQYF	TGTGCCAGCCCTCCGGGACAGGGAAGGACAGATACGCAGTATTTT
TRBV28	NA	TRBJ1-2	13	NA	CASRGGLVYGYTF	TGTGCCAGCAGGGGGGGTCTCGTCTATGGCTACACCTTC
TRBV30	NA	TRBJ1-2	12	NA	CAWSAANYGYTF	TGTGCCTGGAGTGCAGCTAACTATGGCTACACCTTC
TRBV19	NA	TRBJ2-3	16	TRBD2	CASSRTSPRSTDTQYF	TGTGCCAGTTCCCGGACTAGCCCTAGGAGCACAGATACGCAGTATTTT